The 30 T cell receptor beta chains below were found in one sample sequenced in a study of pediatric ulcerative colitis. TCRdb's copy holds only in-frame clones and misses some; the assay was immunoSEQ multiplex PCR. Among approximately 30,000 clones, around 82% were seen once, and the ten largest hold approximately 4%. Sequenced sample: blood. The receptors originated from a boy aged 5-17 years with severe ulcerative colitis.

J is TRBJ2-7 and V is TRBV5-6; unclear D gene. Germline CDR1 and CDR2: SGHDT and YYEEEE. This CDR3 spans 12 amino acids. Trimming cost V 1 base and J 2 bases, with 4 bases left between them. This chain's CDR3 is CASSLSAYEQYF. The CDR3 DNA follows: TGTGCCAGCAGCTTGTCTGCCTACGAGCAGTACTTC.

V and J are TRBV4-1 and TRBJ2-1; TRBD2 aligns across 10 bases. Per germline, CDR1 MGHRA and CDR2 YSYEKL. This CDR3 is 18 amino acids long. Unmatched junction bases numbered 13, after V lost 3 bases and J lost 5 bases. CDR3 DNA sequence: TGCGCCAGCAGCCAGCATAAGAGCGGGGGGGCCTTTAACAATGAGCAGTTCTTC. Translating it yields CASSQHKSGGAFNNEQFF.

This clone appeared a few times. The chain has TRBV30 and TRBJ1-1, with D perhaps matching TRBD1 (5 bases). The V and J ends lost 8 bases and 8 bases respectively, with 21 bases between them. This CDR3 has 13 residues. Germline V gene lookup returns CDR1 GTSNPN and CDR2 SVGIG (reference sequence). The CDR3 loop is CAQAPLGRSEAFF. In DNA, the CDR3 is TGTGCCCAAGCTCCCCTGGGGCGATCGGAAGCTTTCTTT.

The rearrangement joins TRBV19 to TRBJ1-5, with a tentative D call TRBD1 (6 bases). Trimming removed 0 bases from V and 6 bases from J, with 12 bases in between. CDR3 length equals 15 residues. Per germline, CDR1 LNHDA and CDR2 SQIVND (reference sequence). As DNA, the CDR3 is TGTGCCAGTAGTATAGAGCAAAACAGGGTTCAGCCCCAGCATTTT. Translating it yields CASSIEQNRVQPQHF.

J is TRBJ1-1 and V is TRBV6-5; TRBD1 agrees at 7 bases. Germline CDR1 is MNHEY and CDR2 is SVGAGI. The CDR3 consists of 11 residues. V shed 7 bases, J shed 6 bases, and the junction held 2 bases outside the gene matches. The CDR3: CASIRGSEAFF. In DNA form, the CDR3 reads TGTGCCAGCATCAGGGGGTCTGAAGCTTTCTTT.

The V and J genes are TRBV9 and TRBJ1-2; D is uncertain. CDR1 and CDR2 from the germline V gene are SGDLS and YYNGEE. The germline V and J ends were trimmed by 0 bases and 1 base, with 4 bases remaining between them. The CDR3 consists of 13 residues. The DNA for the CDR3 is TGTGCCAGCAGCGTAGGAAGTAACTATGGCTACACCTTC. It is translated as CASSVGSNYGYTF. The complete variable domain, with remaining parts taken from reference TRBV9 and TRBJ1-2, reads DSGVTQTPKHLITATGQRVTLRCSPRSGDLSVYWYQQSLDQGLQFLIQYYNGEERAKGNILERFSAQQFPDLHSELNLSSLELGDSALYFCASSVGSNYGYTFGSGTRLTVV.

The CDR3 sequence: CASSYSGTVPWDTQYF. CDR3 DNA sequence: TGTGCCAGCAGCTACTCCGGGACAGTGCCCTGGGATACGCAGTATTTT. V and J are TRBV7-9 and TRBJ2-3; 7 bases fit TRBD1. The V gene end was trimmed by 4 bases and the J gene end by 6 bases; junction bases not matched to a gene: 13. The CDR3 is 16 residues long. The V gene's germline CDR1 is SEHNR and CDR2 FQNEAQ (reference sequence).

The V and J genes are TRBV27 and TRBJ1-4; D call uncertain. Trimming pared 3 bases from V and 4 bases from J, leaving 12 bases between. CDR1 and CDR2 (germline): MNHEY, SMNVEV (reference sequence). CDR3 length: 15 amino acids. CDR3 DNA: TGTGCCAGCAGTTTTCCGGGGAACGGTAATGAAAAACTGTTTTTT. Protein sequence: CASSFPGNGNEKLFF.

The rearrangement joins TRBV6-6 to TRBJ2-5; D ambiguous. The V end was cut by 8 bases, the J end by 2 bases, with 9 bases between. CDR3 length equals 12 residues. Germline V CDR1 and CDR2: MNHNY, SVGAGI (reference sequence). CDR3 amino acids: CASGRRQETQYF. The CDR3 coding sequence is TGTGCCAGCGGGCGGAGACAAGAGACCCAGTACTTC.

The chain combines TRBV28 with TRBJ1-2, with TRBD1 matching 8 bases. This CDR3 spans 14 amino acids. The junction had 2 bases not matched to a gene; V was cut back by 5 bases and J by 0 bases. From germline, CDR1 is MDHEN and CDR2 SYDVKM. In DNA form, the CDR3 reads TGTGCCAGCAGTAGGACAGGGTCTAACTATGGCTACACCTTC. It translates to CASSRTGSNYGYTF.

The genes are TRBV4-1 and TRBJ2-7, with TRBD1 identical over 9 bases. The V segment lost 4 bases and the J segment 4 bases; nucleotides outside the gene matches: 5. Germline V gives CDR1 MGHRA, CDR2 YSYEKL. CDR3 length equals 14 residues. The CDR3: CASSLPGQGYEQYF. DNA for the CDR3: TGCGCCAGCAGCCTTCCGGGACAGGGATACGAGCAGTACTTC.

The rearrangement uses TRBV5-4 and TRBJ2-2; D remains unclear. Germline assignment: CDR1 SGHNT and CDR2 YYREEE (reference sequence). V was pared by 0 bases and J by 3 bases, with 3 bases between. The CDR3 consists of 13 residues. CDR3 in amino acids: CASSLEHTGELFF. CDR3 nucleotides: TGTGCCAGCAGCTTGGAACACACCGGGGAGCTGTTTTTT.

V usage is TRBV25-1 and J usage is TRBJ1-1; no firm D call. The CDR3 extends over 12 amino acids. CDR1 is MGHDK and CDR2 is SYGVNS in the germline V gene. Trimming stripped 3 bases from V and 7 bases from J, with 9 bases between. CDR3 sequence (DNA): TGTGCCAGCAGTGAGTTGACGGGTGAAGCTTTCTTT. Its protein is CASSELTGEAFF.

This clone was recorded a few times. This chain connects TRBV30 to TRBJ1-6, with unresolved D. Germline CDR1 reads GTSNPN; CDR2 reads SVGIG (reference sequence). Between the trimmed V and J ends, which lost 1 base and 10 bases, there was a span of 8 bases. The CDR3 consists of 12 residues. The CDR3 region is CAWSENYSPLHF. The CDR3 DNA follows: TGTGCCTGGAGTGAGAACTACTCACCCCTCCACTTT.

This sequence joins TRBV5-1 and TRBJ1-1, with D possibly matching TRBD1 (5 bases). This CDR3 comprises 13 residues. Per germline, CDR1 SGHRS and CDR2 YFSETQ. V gave up 4 bases and J gave up 4 bases, with 11 bases separating them. CDR3 nucleotides: TGCGCCAGCAGCAGGGGACGACTCACTGAAGCTTTCTTT. Amino acids: CASSRGRLTEAFF. Drawing the rest from reference TRBV5-1 and TRBJ1-1, the complete variable domain is KAGVTQTPRYLIKTRGQQVTLSCSPISGHRSVSWYQQTPGQGLQFLFEYFSETQRNKGNFPGRFSGRQFSNSRSEMNVSTLELGDSALYLCASSRGRLTEAFFGQGTRLTVV.

V and J are TRBV6-1 and TRBJ1-2, with a tentative D call TRBD1 (6 bases). This CDR3 has 16 residues. CDR1 MNHNS and CDR2 SASEGT come from the germline V gene. Trimming removed 4 bases from V and 2 bases from J, with 17 bases in between. The CDR3 sequence is CASSGGPGVGNYGYTF. CDR3 DNA: TGTGCCAGCAGTGGGGGGCCCGGTGTCGGCAACTATGGCTACACCTTC.

The rearrangement joins TRBV7-2 to TRBJ1-4, with TRBD1 matching over 8 bases. The J segment lost 7 bases and the V segment lost 5 bases, leaving 6 bases of the junction unmatched. CDR3 length: 14 residues. The germline V gene has CDR1 SGHTA and CDR2 FQGNSA. CDR3 residues: CASSAQGGGEKLFF. DNA for the CDR3: TGTGCCAGCAGCGCACAGGGGGGGGGTGAAAAACTGTTTTTT.

The rearrangement links TRBV9 to TRBJ1-6; no firm D call. This CDR3 contains 15 residues. V was shortened by 3 bases and J by 10 bases, with 17 bases between the two germline ends. Looked up from germline, CDR1 is SGDLS and CDR2 is YYNGEE. As DNA, the CDR3 is TGTGCCAGCAGCGAGAGGGATGTGCTTTACTCACCCCTCCACTTT. It codes for CASSERDVLYSPLHF.

The genes are TRBV2 and TRBJ2-2; 7 bases match TRBD2. The CDR3 runs to 15 residues. V shed 4 bases, J shed 7 bases, and the junction held 9 bases outside the gene matches. Germline V lookup: CDR1 SNHLY, CDR2 FYNNEI. Written as DNA, the CDR3 is TGTGCCAGCAGTGTTGACCGACTAGCCATCGGGGAGCTGTTTTTT. It encodes CASSVDRLAIGELFF.

The V call is TRBV4-3, the J call TRBJ2-3; a possible D gene is TRBD1 (6 bases). CDR3 length equals 16 residues. The V gene lost 4 bases and the J gene lost 1 base, with 15 bases spanning the gap. CDR1 is LGHNA, CDR2 YSLEER, per germline. The CDR3 spells CASSRVYRAGTDTQYF. The CDR3 nucleotides are TGCGCCAGCAGCCGAGTGTACAGGGCCGGCACAGATACGCAGTATTTT.

The genes are TRBV7-2 and TRBJ2-2; D gene unclear. Germline V CDR1 and CDR2: SGHTA, FQGNSA. This CDR3 region has 16 residues. Trimming pared 2 bases from V and 0 bases from J, leaving 10 bases between. The CDR3 region has the DNA TGTGCCAGCAGCTTACTTGGGCCTGCGAACACCGGGGAGCTGTTTTTT. Its protein product is CASSLLGPANTGELFF.

This clone was counted a single time. The CDR3 loop reads CASTLEWAYGYTF. The CDR3 DNA reads TGTGCCAGCACCCTGGAATGGGCCTATGGCTACACCTTC. The chain combines TRBV6-1 with TRBJ1-2; unclear D gene. V was cut by 7 bases and J by 4 bases, with 13 bases left in between. The CDR3 runs to 13 residues. CDR1 is MNHNS, CDR2 SASEGT, per germline.

The genes are TRBV5-6 and TRBJ1-2; a weak D match, TRBD1 (5 bases). This CDR3 spans 15 amino acids. The germline gives CDR1 SGHDT, CDR2 YYEEEE. V shed 4 bases and J shed 6 bases, with 19 bases lying between them. DNA of the CDR3: TGTGCCAGCAGCCTTGGGACGCTCCTGGGTCATGGCTACACCTTC. It translates to CASSLGTLLGHGYTF.

The sample holds a few counts of this clone. The chain joins TRBV2 to TRBJ1-2, with D maybe TRBD1 (5 bases). Trimming took off 3 bases at V and 4 bases at J, with 12 bases between the two ends. CDR1 is SNHLY, CDR2 FYNNEI, per germline. This CDR3 spans 14 amino acids. The CDR3 DNA follows: TGTGCCAGCAGTGAGGTTGAGGGACCCTATGGCTACACCTTC. Translated: CASSEVEGPYGYTF.

The chain uses TRBV7-6 and TRBJ1-1; a possible D gene is TRBD1 (5 bases). CDR1 and CDR2 from the germline V gene are SGHVS and FNYEAQ. The CDR3 loop spans 12 amino acids. Trimming took off 5 bases at V and 10 bases at J, with 14 bases between the two ends. This chain's CDR3 is CASSAGAGVAFF. DNA for the CDR3: TGTGCCAGCAGCGCCGGGGCCGGAGTAGCTTTCTTT.

CDR3 DNA: TGTGCCAGCAGTGGAGACAGACCCTACGAGCAGTACTTC. This encodes CASSGDRPYEQYF. The chain recombines TRBV2 with TRBJ2-7; the D gene is possibly TRBD1 (5 bases). Germline CDR1 reads SNHLY; CDR2 reads FYNNEI. V dropped 4 bases and J dropped 2 bases, with 9 bases sitting between them. There are 13 residues in the CDR3.

The rearrangement joins TRBV30 to TRBJ1-1, with 7 bases that match TRBD1. CDR1 is GTSNPN, CDR2 SVGIG, per germline (reference sequence). V lost 0 bases to trimming and J lost 7 bases; unmatched junction nucleotides: 8. There are 14 residues in the CDR3. CDR3 DNA sequence: TGTGCCTGGAGTGTTGATGGACAGGCCCGTGAAGCTTTCTTT. It is translated as CAWSVDGQAREAFF.

This clone was counted a single time. V usage is TRBV16 and J usage is TRBJ2-2; D unresolved. Germline V CDR1 and CDR2: KGHSY, FQNENV. The CDR3 is 13 residues long. V was clipped by 8 bases and J by 0 bases, with 7 bases between them. CDR3 sequence reads: CASGPTNTGELFF. CDR3 in DNA: TGTGCCAGCGGACCGACGAACACCGGGGAGCTGTTTTTT.

Worth noting for this clone: The final CDR3 position lacks the conserved phenylalanine or tryptophan, pointing to a likely read error. The rearrangement uses TRBV5-1 and TRBJ2-7; D is undetermined. V shed 0 bases and J shed 2 bases, with 12 bases lying between them. This CDR3 has 15 residues. Germline V lookup: CDR1 SGHRS, CDR2 YFSETQ. CDR3 sequence reads: CASSLAPGSTYEQYL. In DNA form, the CDR3 reads TGCGCCAGCAGCTTGGCTCCAGGTTCTACCTACGAGCAGTACCTC.

V usage is TRBV6-6 and J usage is TRBJ1-2; the match to TRBD1 covers 9 bases. Germline trimming cut 6 bases from V and 3 bases from J; bases unmatched to any gene: 5. The CDR3 consists of 14 residues. Per germline, CDR1 MNHNY and CDR2 SVGAGI (reference sequence). CDR3 amino acids: CASSLRTGDYGYTF. The CDR3 DNA follows: TGTGCCAGCAGCCTTCGGACAGGGGACTATGGCTACACCTTC.